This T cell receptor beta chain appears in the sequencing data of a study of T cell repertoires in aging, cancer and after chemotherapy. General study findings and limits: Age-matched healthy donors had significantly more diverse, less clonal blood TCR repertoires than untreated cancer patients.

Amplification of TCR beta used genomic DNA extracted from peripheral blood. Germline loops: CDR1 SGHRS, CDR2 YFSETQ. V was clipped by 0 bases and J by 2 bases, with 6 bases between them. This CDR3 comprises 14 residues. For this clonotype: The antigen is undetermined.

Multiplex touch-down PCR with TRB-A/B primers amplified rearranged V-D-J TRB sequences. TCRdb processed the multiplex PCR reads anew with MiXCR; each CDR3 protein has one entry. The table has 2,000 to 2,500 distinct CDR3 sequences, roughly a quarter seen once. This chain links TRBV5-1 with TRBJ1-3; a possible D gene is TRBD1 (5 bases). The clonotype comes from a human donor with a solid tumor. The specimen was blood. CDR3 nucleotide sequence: TGCGCCAGCAGCTTGGCGGGGGCTGGAAACACCATATATTTT. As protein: CASSLAGAGNTIYF.